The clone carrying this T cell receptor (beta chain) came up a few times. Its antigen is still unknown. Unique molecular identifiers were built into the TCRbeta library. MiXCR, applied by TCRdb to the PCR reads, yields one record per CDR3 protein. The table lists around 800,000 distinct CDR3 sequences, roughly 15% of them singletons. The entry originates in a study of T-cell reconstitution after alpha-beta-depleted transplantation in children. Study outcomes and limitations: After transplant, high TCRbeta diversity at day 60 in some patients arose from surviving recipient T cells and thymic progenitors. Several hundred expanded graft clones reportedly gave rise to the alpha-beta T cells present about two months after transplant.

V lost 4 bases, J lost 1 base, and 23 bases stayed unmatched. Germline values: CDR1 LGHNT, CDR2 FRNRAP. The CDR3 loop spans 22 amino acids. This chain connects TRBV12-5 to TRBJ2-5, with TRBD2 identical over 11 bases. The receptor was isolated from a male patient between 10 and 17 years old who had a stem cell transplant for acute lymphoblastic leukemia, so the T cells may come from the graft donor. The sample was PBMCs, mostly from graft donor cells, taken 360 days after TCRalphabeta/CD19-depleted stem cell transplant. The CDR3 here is CASGSRLGELAGGISAQETQYF. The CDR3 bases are TGTGCTAGTGGTTCCCGCCTTGGTGAGCTAGCGGGAGGAATTAGCGCCCAAGAGACCCAGTACTTC.